This T cell receptor beta chain stems from a study of cytomegalovirus exposure and HLA in healthy donors. Using immunoSEQ multiplex PCR, the repertoire was profiled, and TCRdb retains in-frame clones only, with some absent. This sample has 60,000 to 90,000 clones, with just under 85% found just once. This CDR3 is built from 13 residues. Germline CDR1 reads SNHLY; CDR2 reads FYNNEI. Trimming took off 10 bases at V and 1 base at J, with 13 bases between the two ends. The chain employs TRBV2 and TRBJ1-1, with D perhaps matching TRBD1 (6 bases). This TCR was recovered from a man aged 30-40 years in good health and CMV-seronegative. The sequencing input was PBMCs. The CDR3 DNA follows: TGTGCCATCCCGGACAGAGGGAACACTGAAGCTTTCTTT. Its protein product is CAIPDRGNTEAFF. Combining the CDR3 with reference TRBV2 and TRBJ1-1 gives the whole variable domain EPEVTQTPSHQVTQMGQEVILRCVPISNHLYFYWYRQILGQKVEFLVSFYNNEISEKSEIFDDQFSVERPDGSNFTLKIRSTKLEDSAMYFCAIPDRGNTEAFFGQGTRLTVV.